This T cell receptor (beta chain) came from a study of pediatric ulcerative colitis. During colonoscopy, one to two rectal pinch biopsies were collected. Study-wide results and caveats: All ulcerative colitis patients, but no controls, carried a couple of rectal clonotypes. Rectal pinch biopsies may include blood-derived T cells.

Of note for this clone: Its matching antigen is unknown.

Some clones are missing from TCRdb's copy, which holds only in-frame ones; the method was immunoSEQ multiplex PCR. The sample yields tens of thousands of clones, around 78% seen once. The clonotype comes from a girl between 5 and 17 years old with moderate ulcerative colitis. The sequencing sample was made of gut tissue.

The CDR3 DNA sequence: TGTGCCAGCAGCCTTTACAGGGGGCAAGCTCGCACAGATACGCAGTATTTT. Protein: CASSLYRGQARTDTQYF. The V gene is TRBV5-6, the J gene TRBJ2-3; 9 nucleotides agree with TRBD1. Germline CDR1 is SGHDT and CDR2 is YYEEEE. The junction had 10 bases not matched to a gene; V was cut back by 4 bases and J by 1 base. This CDR3 has 17 residues.